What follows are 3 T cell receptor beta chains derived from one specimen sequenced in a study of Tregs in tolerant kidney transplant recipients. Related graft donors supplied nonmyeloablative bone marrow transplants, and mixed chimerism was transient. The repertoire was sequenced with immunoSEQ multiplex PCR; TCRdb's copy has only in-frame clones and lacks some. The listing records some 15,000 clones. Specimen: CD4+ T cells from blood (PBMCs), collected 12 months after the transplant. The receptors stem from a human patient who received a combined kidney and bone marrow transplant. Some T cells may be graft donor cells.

CDR3 amino acids: CASSTDRVGGGYTF. The CDR3 DNA, read in part, is TGTGCCAGTAGTACCGACAGGGTCGGTGGTGGC. The chain has TRBV19 and TRBJ1-2, with 7 bases matching TRBD1. The sequenced fragment ends 3 residues before the CDR3 boundary, so the rest is inferred from the germline J gene. Germline V gives CDR1 LNHDA, CDR2 SQIVND (reference sequence). V lost 4 bases, J lost 7 bases, and 9 bases stayed unmatched. The CDR3 sequence is 14 residues long.

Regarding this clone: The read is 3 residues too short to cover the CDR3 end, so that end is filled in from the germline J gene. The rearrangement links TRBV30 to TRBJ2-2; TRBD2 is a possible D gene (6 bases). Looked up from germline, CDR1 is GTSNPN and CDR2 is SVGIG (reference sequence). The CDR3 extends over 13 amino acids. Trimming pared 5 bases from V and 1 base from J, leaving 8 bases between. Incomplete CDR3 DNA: TGTGCCTGGGGGGGGAGGAACACCGGGGAG. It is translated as CAWGGRNTGE. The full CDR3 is CAWGGRNTGELFF.

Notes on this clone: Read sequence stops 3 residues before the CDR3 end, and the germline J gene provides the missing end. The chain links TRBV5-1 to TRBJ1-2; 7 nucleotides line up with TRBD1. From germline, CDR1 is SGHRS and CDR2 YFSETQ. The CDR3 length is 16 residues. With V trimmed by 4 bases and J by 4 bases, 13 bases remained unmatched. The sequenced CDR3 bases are TGCGCCAGCAGCCCGAGGGGGACAGCCATTTCCTATGGC. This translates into CASSPRGTAISYG. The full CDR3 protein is CASSPRGTAISYGYTF.